The 31 T cell receptor beta chains presented below share a single source sample, sequenced in a study of blood T cell repertoires in COVID-19. Only in-frame clones appear in the TCRdb table, and some are missing; sequencing was by immunoSEQ multiplex PCR. This table holds a few hundred thousand clones, approximately 84% found once. The sequenced sample was PBMCs or T cells enriched from blood (not recorded which). These receptors all come from a man aged 50-59 years who had recovered from COVID-19.

This clone appeared once. This chain links TRBV10-3 with TRBJ1-5; TRBD1 matches at 7 bases. This CDR3 region has 18 residues. The J segment lost 4 bases and the V segment lost 0 bases, leaving 12 bases of the junction unmatched. Germline CDR1 reads ENHRY; CDR2 reads SYGVKD. CDR3 in DNA: TGTGCCATCAGTGAGTCGAGGACAGGTGGTCTTGATAATCAGCCCCAGCATTTT. Translating gives CAISESRTGGLDNQPQHF.

The chain carries TRBV18 and TRBJ2-4; TRBD1 agrees at 9 bases. The V and J ends lost 3 bases and 0 bases, in that order; junction bases with no gene match: 3. CDR3 length equals 16 residues. CDR1 and CDR2 (germline): KGHSH, LQKENI. CDR3 region: CASSPGQGLAKNIQYF. The CDR3 bases are TGTGCCAGCTCACCTGGACAGGGGCTAGCCAAAAACATTCAGTACTTC.

V and J are TRBV25-1 and TRBJ1-1, with D uncertain. CDR3 length equals 16 residues. V was shortened by 2 bases and J by 0 bases, with 13 bases between the two germline ends. The germline CDR1 and CDR2 sequences are MGHDK and SYGVNS. The CDR3 DNA reads TGTGCCAGCAGTGAAACCACGAGGCGTATGAACACTGAAGCTTTCTTT. Its protein is CASSETTRRMNTEAFF.

The V gene is TRBV18, the J gene TRBJ1-5, with 10 bases matching TRBD1. The CDR3 consists of 15 residues. V was clipped by 1 base and J by 6 bases; unmatched bases: 3. Germline CDR1 reads KGHSH; CDR2 reads LQKENI. The CDR3 coding sequence is TGTGCCAGCTCACCACAGACAGGGGGCGTTCAGCCCCAGCATTTT. As protein: CASSPQTGGVQPQHF.

The chain combines TRBV12-3 or TRBV12-4 with TRBJ2-7; possible D gene TRBD2, 6 bases. The CDR3 is 11 amino acids. Deletions cut 8 bases from V and 6 bases from J, with 11 bases between. CDR3 in DNA: TGTGCCAGCTCAGGGCGGGGCGAGCAGTACTTC. This encodes CASSGRGEQYF.

The CDR3 sequence is CAGGPFNSPLHF. CDR3 bases: TGTGCTGGAGGGCCGTTCAATTCACCCCTCCACTTT. This chain links TRBV2 with TRBJ1-6; no firm D call. Per germline, CDR1 SNHLY and CDR2 FYNNEI. The CDR3 has 12 amino acids.

The gene calls are TRBV5-4 and TRBJ1-1; the match to TRBD1 covers 11 bases. V lost 4 bases to trimming and J lost 9 bases; unmatched junction nucleotides: 8. The germline V gene encodes CDR1 SGHNT and CDR2 YYREEE (reference sequence). This CDR3 region has 14 residues. CDR3 sequence (DNA): TGTGCCAGCAGCCCTGGACAGGGGGCAGGTAAAGCTTTCTTT. It codes for CASSPGQGAGKAFF.

The V and J genes are TRBV4-2 and TRBJ1-1; the D is unclear. V was cut by 0 bases and J by 5 bases, with 7 bases left in between. The CDR3 is made up of 13 amino acids. CDR1 is LGHNA, CDR2 YNFKEQ, per germline. The CDR3 loop reads CASSQESRTEAFF. Written as DNA, the CDR3 is TGTGCCAGCAGCCAAGAATCTCGTACTGAAGCTTTCTTT.

V usage is TRBV24-1 and J usage is TRBJ1-2, with D perhaps TRBD1 (6 bases). Germline V gives CDR1 KGHDR, CDR2 SFDVKD. Trimming took off 4 bases at V and 5 bases at J, with 16 bases between the two ends. The CDR3 spans 15 residues. CDR3 region: CATSDPGGGRYGYTF. CDR3 DNA sequence: TGTGCCACCAGTGACCCGGGGGGGGGCCGGTATGGCTACACCTTC.

The rearrangement uses TRBV2 and TRBJ2-1; TRBD2 aligns across 8 bases. J was trimmed by 7 bases and V by 7 bases; bases with no gene match: 12. The CDR3 has 15 residues. Germline-derived CDR1 and CDR2 are SNHLY and FYNNEI. The CDR3 protein is CASNAGGLKGNEQFF. The CDR3 DNA reads as TGTGCCAGCAACGCGGGGGGCCTTAAAGGTAATGAGCAGTTCTTC.

V gene TRBV12-5 combines with J gene TRBJ1-5; D is unresolved. The V and J ends lost 2 bases and 7 bases respectively, with 12 bases between them. The CDR3 has 14 residues. Germline CDR1 is LGHNT and CDR2 is FRNRAP. The CDR3 region has the DNA TGTGCTAGTGGTTTGCAATCCCCCCCCCAGCCCCAGCATTTT. Amino acid sequence: CASGLQSPPQPQHF.

V gene TRBV3-1 (or the pseudogene TRBV3-2) combines with J gene TRBJ1-2; 7 nucleotides agree with TRBD1. Trimming at V came to 2 bases and at J to 4 bases, leaving 10 bases not matched to a gene. The CDR3 is 16 residues long. The germline V gene has CDR1 LGHDT and CDR2 YNNKEL (reference sequence). CDR3 residues: CASSQWTGTASYGYTF. CDR3 DNA sequence: TGTGCCAGCAGCCAATGGACCGGGACAGCCAGCTATGGCTACACCTTC.

V is TRBV27 and J is TRBJ2-7; 7 positions match TRBD1. Trimming at V came to 5 bases and at J to 7 bases, leaving 8 bases not matched to a gene. The CDR3 has 13 residues. In germline, CDR1 is MNHEY, CDR2 SMNVEV (reference sequence). In DNA, the CDR3 is TGTGCCAGCAGTAGGACAGGTCTACAAGAGCAGTACTTC. It specifies CASSRTGLQEQYF.

The chain employs TRBV7-9 and TRBJ2-7, with D possibly matching TRBD1 (7 bases). The germline CDR1 and CDR2 sequences are SEHNR and FQNEAQ (reference sequence). This CDR3 has 15 amino acids. The V end was cut by 0 bases, the J end by 4 bases, with 13 bases between. Written as DNA, the CDR3 is TGTGCCAGCAGCTTAGCCAGGGGGAGGTGGTACGAGCAGTACTTC. Translating gives CASSLARGRWYEQYF.

The chain uses TRBV2 and TRBJ1-2, with D perhaps matching TRBD1 (6 bases). Germline V gives CDR1 SNHLY, CDR2 FYNNEI. The V gene lost 5 bases and the J gene lost 8 bases, with 24 bases spanning the gap. The CDR3 consists of 16 residues. The CDR3, as DNA: TGTGCCAGCAGTACGCCCGACAGGATCTCCGTGAGGGGCTACACCTTC. Protein: CASSTPDRISVRGYTF.

This chain uses TRBV7-3 with TRBJ2-1, with TRBD1 identical over 8 bases. This CDR3 comprises 15 residues. Germline lookup yields CDR1 SGHTA and CDR2 FQGTGA. V was clipped by 5 bases and J by 9 bases; unmatched bases: 12. In nucleotides, the CDR3 is TGTGCCAGCAGCCCTTCCAGGACAGGGAGAAGTGAGCAGTTCTTC. Its translation is CASSPSRTGRSEQFF.

This clone has more than one count but fewer than ten. J is TRBJ1-2 and V is TRBV11-2; possible D gene TRBD1, 6 bases. V was trimmed by 2 bases and J by 8 bases, leaving 9 bases between them. Germline-derived CDR1 and CDR2 are SGHAT and FQNNGV. This CDR3 contains 12 residues. The CDR3 spells CASSLNREGYTF. CDR3 DNA: TGTGCCAGCAGCTTAAACAGGGAGGGCTACACCTTC.

The chain uses TRBV18 and TRBJ1-1, with D perhaps TRBD1 (5 bases). Trimming stripped 3 bases from V and 4 bases from J, with 12 bases between. The germline gives CDR1 KGHSH, CDR2 LQKENI. The CDR3 contains 14 residues. The CDR3 sequence: CASSPQGGSTEAFF. The CDR3 DNA sequence: TGTGCCAGCTCACCCCAGGGCGGGAGCACTGAAGCTTTCTTT. Using reference TRBV18 and TRBJ1-1 for the parts outside the CDR3, the full variable domain is NAGVMQNPRHLVRRRGQEARLRCSPMKGHSHVYWYRQLPEEGLKFMVYLQKENIIDESGMPKERFSAEFPKEGPSILRIQQVVRGDSAAYFCASSPQGGSTEAFFGQGTRLTVV.

This clone was seen once. The chain links TRBV27 to TRBJ2-7; 7 nucleotides line up with TRBD2. With 1 base clipped from V and 1 base from J, the junction kept 7 bases outside the gene matches. The CDR3 sequence is 16 residues long. Germline values: CDR1 MNHEY, CDR2 SMNVEV (reference sequence). CDR3 region: CASSLLGPAGSYEQYF. The CDR3 nucleotides read TGTGCCAGCAGTTTATTGGGCCCAGCGGGATCCTACGAGCAGTACTTC.

The chain joins TRBV24-1 to TRBJ2-1; 9 bases fit TRBD2. The V segment lost 2 bases and the J segment 7 bases; nucleotides outside the gene matches: 5. This CDR3 has 15 amino acids. Germline V gives CDR1 KGHDR, CDR2 SFDVKD. In DNA form, the CDR3 reads TGTGCCACCAGTGATTCCGGGACTAGCACGAATGAGCAGTTCTTC. Protein sequence: CATSDSGTSTNEQFF.

The CDR3 DNA sequence: TGTGCCAGCTCAGGGACAGGGTTGAGCACAGATACGCAGTATTTT. Translation: CASSGTGLSTDTQYF. The chain couples TRBV18 to TRBJ2-3, with 9 bases lining up with TRBD1. Germline CDR1 and CDR2: KGHSH and LQKENI. The CDR3 loop spans 15 amino acids. V lost 5 bases and J lost 0; bases outside the gene matches: 3. The full variable domain, rest sourced from reference TRBV18 and TRBJ2-3, is NAGVMQNPRHLVRRRGQEARLRCSPMKGHSHVYWYRQLPEEGLKFMVYLQKENIIDESGMPKERFSAEFPKEGPSILRIQQVVRGDSAAYFCASSGTGLSTDTQYFGPGTRLTVL.

The rearrangement uses TRBV7-3 and TRBJ1-1; D perhaps matches TRBD1 (5 bases). In germline, CDR1 is SGHTA, CDR2 FQGTGA. Trimming removed 5 bases from V and 1 base from J, with 14 bases in between. This CDR3 has 15 amino acids. The CDR3 DNA follows: TGTGCCAGCAGCCTCACGACAGCCACGAACACTGAAGCTTTCTTT. Translated: CASSLTTATNTEAFF. Filled out from reference TRBV7-3 and TRBJ1-1, the complete variable domain reads GAGVSQTPSNKVTEKGKYVELRCDPISGHTALYWYRQSLGQGPEFLIYFQGTGAADDSGLPNDRFFAVRPEGSVSTLKIQRTERGDSAVYLCASSLTTATNTEAFFGQGTRLTVV.

V is TRBV4-1 and J is TRBJ1-5; 10 positions agree with TRBD1. Germline V CDR1 and CDR2: MGHRA, YSYEKL. This CDR3 is built from 15 residues. The trim removed 5 bases at V and 7 bases at J, leaving 8 bases unmatched. The CDR3 spells CASSMGTGVFQPQHF. The CDR3, as DNA: TGCGCCAGCAGCATGGGGACAGGGGTCTTCCAGCCCCAGCATTTT.

DNA for the CDR3: TGTGCCAGCAGCCAAGATGGCATTGGCAATCAGCCCCAGCATTTT. The encoded protein is CASSQDGIGNQPQHF. V and J are TRBV4-2 and TRBJ1-5; no clear D. CDR3 size: 15 residues. CDR1 LGHNA and CDR2 YNFKEQ come from the germline V gene. V was shortened by 0 bases and J by 2 bases, with 8 bases between the two germline ends.

The CDR3 loop is CASSQWKDIQHF. The DNA for the CDR3 is TGTGCCAGCAGCCAATGGAAGGACATCCAGCATTTT. The J gene is TRBJ1-5, the V gene TRBV16; TRBD1 might be the D (5 bases). The CDR3 is 12 residues long. Germline V gives CDR1 KGHSY, CDR2 FQNENV. Deletions cut 1 base from V and 12 bases from J, with 10 bases between.

J is TRBJ2-1 and V is TRBV19; 13 bases align to TRBD2. J was trimmed by 7 bases and V by 0 bases; bases with no gene match: 3. Germline V gene sequence: CDR1 LNHDA, CDR2 SQIVND (reference sequence). The CDR3 is 16 amino acids. CDR3: CASSIDRGLAGNEQFF. CDR3 bases: TGTGCCAGTAGTATAGACCGGGGACTAGCGGGGAATGAGCAGTTCTTC.

The gene calls are TRBV7-2 and TRBJ1-1; TRBD1 might be the D (5 bases). The CDR3 extends over 13 amino acids. Germline V gene sequence: CDR1 SGHTA, CDR2 FQGNSA. Trimming removed 5 bases at V and 5 bases at J, with 12 bases between. The CDR3 DNA reads TGTGCCAGCAGCAAGGGGTTGAGGACTGAAGCTTTCTTT. Its protein is CASSKGLRTEAFF.

The chain joins TRBV28 to TRBJ2-7; possible D gene TRBD1, 5 bases. Trimming left V 7 bases short and J 0 bases short, with 13 bases between. This CDR3 has 14 residues. CDR1 MDHEN and CDR2 SYDVKM come from the germline V gene. Here the CDR3 reads CASISRVSSYEQYF. As DNA, the CDR3 is TGTGCCAGCATTAGCAGGGTCAGCTCCTACGAGCAGTACTTC.

The rearrangement links TRBV4-1 to TRBJ2-3, with TRBD2 as a possible D gene (6 bases). The V gene's germline CDR1 is MGHRA and CDR2 YSYEKL. The CDR3 extends over 15 amino acids. V was pared by 0 bases and J by 5 bases, with 12 bases between. The CDR3 DNA follows: TGCGCCAGCAGCCAAGATGGGCTAGCGAAAGATACGCAGTATTTT. Its translation is CASSQDGLAKDTQYF.

V usage is TRBV7-2 and J usage is TRBJ2-7; 7 nucleotides agree with TRBD2. The CDR3 spans 12 residues. V was pared by 4 bases and J by 7 bases, with 4 bases of the junction left unmatched. Germline V gene data show CDR1 as SGHTA and CDR2 as FQGNSA. CDR3: CASSWLGGEQYF. CDR3 bases: TGTGCCAGCAGCTGGCTCGGGGGGGAGCAGTACTTC.

The chain recombines TRBV3-1 (or the pseudogene TRBV3-2) with TRBJ1-5, with 7 nucleotides matching TRBD1. Trimming at V came to 0 bases and at J to 10 bases, leaving 9 bases not matched to a gene. The CDR3 is 15 residues long. Looked up from germline, CDR1 is LGHDT and CDR2 is YNNKEL (reference sequence). The CDR3 loop is CASSQDFGGGDPQHF. CDR3 sequence (DNA): TGTGCCAGCAGCCAAGATTTTGGAGGGGGCGATCCCCAGCATTTT.